A selection of T cell receptor beta chains follows, all from one sample in a study of long-term antiretroviral therapy in people with HIV. Assay: immunoSEQ multiplex PCR; the TCRdb copy retains only in-frame clones and omits some. Of more than 25,000 clones listed, roughly 97% are singletons. The specimen was unsorted PBMCs, collected 7.6 years after starting antiretroviral therapy. The receptors were gathered from a man between 25 and 39 years old with HIV. Each CDR3 is given with its conserved first and last residue. D genes are given only for firm matches. Size is omitted from some rows. Given values are once, few, many or a class for expanded clones.

d_call: NA; j_call: TRBJ2-2; clone_size: NA; v_call: TRBV15; cdr3_nt: TGTGCCACCAGCAACACCGGGGAGCTGTTTTTT; cdr3_aa: CATSNTGELFF
d_call: NA; j_call: TRBJ2-3; clone_size: NA; v_call: TRBV2; cdr3_nt: TGTGCCAGCAGTCCGGCAGCGCCAGATACGCAGTATTTT; cdr3_aa: CASSPAAPDTQYF
d_call: NA; j_call: TRBJ2-5; clone_size: NA; v_call: TRBV4-3; cdr3_nt: TGCGCCAGCAGCCAAGATGCCACCGCACAAGAGACCCAGTACTTC; cdr3_aa: CASSQDATAQETQYF
d_call: NA; j_call: TRBJ2-7; clone_size: NA; v_call: TRBV7-9; cdr3_nt: TGTGCCAGCAGCTTTATGTCCTCTTACGAGCAGTACTTC; cdr3_aa: CASSFMSSYEQYF
d_call: NA; j_call: TRBJ2-3; clone_size: NA; v_call: TRBV29-1; cdr3_nt: TGCAGCGTGTTCACAGATACGCAGTATTTT; cdr3_aa: CSVFTDTQYF
d_call: NA; j_call: TRBJ2-7; clone_size: NA; v_call: TRBV6-5; cdr3_nt: TGTGCCAGCAGTTACTCTTGGGACGGGAATTCCTACGAGCAGTACTTC; cdr3_aa: CASSYSWDGNSYEQYF
d_call: NA; j_call: TRBJ2-2; clone_size: NA; v_call: TRBV7-9; cdr3_nt: TGTGCCAGCAGTCCCCGGGACTCTAGGGACACCGGGGAGCTGTTTTTT; cdr3_aa: CASSPRDSRDTGELFF
d_call: NA; j_call: TRBJ1-2; clone_size: NA; v_call: TRBV29-1; cdr3_nt: TGCAGCGTTGACCCCCGGGCGGGGGGGGATAACTATGGCTACACCTTC; cdr3_aa: CSVDPRAGGDNYGYTF
d_call: NA; j_call: TRBJ2-6; clone_size: NA; v_call: TRBV4-3; cdr3_nt: TGCGCCAGCAGCCAAGCCACGGGGGCCACAATGACTGGGGCCAACGTCCTGACTTTC; cdr3_aa: CASSQATGATMTGANVLTF
d_call: TRBD2; j_call: TRBJ2-3; clone_size: once; v_call: TRBV18; cdr3_nt: TGTGCCAGCTCATCCTACTACAGCGGGAGTCCAGATACGCAGTATTTT; cdr3_aa: CASSSYYSGSPDTQYF
d_call: NA; j_call: TRBJ2-7; clone_size: NA; v_call: TRBV27; cdr3_nt: TGTGCCAGCAGTTTTCACGGTTCCTACGAGCAGTACTTC; cdr3_aa: CASSFHGSYEQYF
d_call: NA; j_call: TRBJ2-1; clone_size: NA; v_call: TRBV29-1; cdr3_nt: TGCAGCGTTGAAGATATGGGGGGCATCCTTAGATATGAGCAGTTCTTC; cdr3_aa: CSVEDMGGILRYEQFF
d_call: NA; j_call: TRBJ2-3; clone_size: NA; v_call: TRBV27; cdr3_nt: TGTGCCAGCAGTCCCGACATTGGAGCCGGGGGAGATACGCAGTATTTT; cdr3_aa: CASSPDIGAGGDTQYF
d_call: TRBD1; j_call: TRBJ2-1; clone_size: NA; v_call: TRBV7-8; cdr3_nt: TGTGCCAGCAGCTTAGTTGGGACAGGCTCTTACAATGAGCAGTTCTTC; cdr3_aa: CASSLVGTGSYNEQFF
d_call: NA; j_call: TRBJ1-1; clone_size: NA; v_call: TRBV5-1; cdr3_nt: TGCGCCAGCAGCTTGTCGGGGGGCCTGAACACTGAAGCTTTCTTT; cdr3_aa: CASSLSGGLNTEAFF
d_call: NA; j_call: TRBJ1-1; clone_size: NA; v_call: TRBV7-6; cdr3_nt: TGTGCCAGCAGCTTAGGCCAGGGGTGGACTGAAGCTTTCTTT; cdr3_aa: CASSLGQGWTEAFF
d_call: TRBD2; j_call: TRBJ2-1; clone_size: NA; v_call: TRBV7-8; cdr3_nt: TGTGCCAGCAGCAGACTAGCGGCTACTCGCTCCTACAATGAGCAGTTCTTC; cdr3_aa: CASSRLAATRSYNEQFF
d_call: TRBD2; j_call: TRBJ2-7; clone_size: NA; v_call: TRBV5-1; cdr3_nt: TGCGCCAGCAGCACCCGGAGCGGGGGGAGCTCCTACGAGCAGTACTTC; cdr3_aa: CASSTRSGGSSYEQYF
d_call: TRBD2; j_call: TRBJ2-7; clone_size: NA; v_call: TRBV18; cdr3_nt: TGTGCCAGCTCACCCGGACTAGATCTGAACTTC; cdr3_aa: CASSPGLDLNF
d_call: NA; j_call: TRBJ1-1; clone_size: NA; v_call: TRBV6-6; cdr3_nt: TGTGCCAGCAGTTACTCGGGGCAGGGTAATGAAGCTTTCTTT; cdr3_aa: CASSYSGQGNEAFF
d_call: NA; j_call: TRBJ2-5; clone_size: NA; v_call: TRBV7-9; cdr3_nt: TGTGCCAGCAGCTTAGGGGGTTTGGTAGAGACCCAGTACTTC; cdr3_aa: CASSLGGLVETQYF
d_call: TRBD1; j_call: TRBJ2-2; clone_size: once; v_call: TRBV2; cdr3_nt: TGTGCCAGCAGTGAAGTGGGGACAGCCACCGGGGAGCTGTTTTTT; cdr3_aa: CASSEVGTATGELFF
d_call: NA; j_call: TRBJ2-2; clone_size: once; v_call: TRBV7-7; cdr3_nt: TGTGCTACCACTAAAATCACTAGCACCGACACCGGGGAGCTGTTTTTT; cdr3_aa: CATTKITSTDTGELFF
d_call: TRBD1; j_call: TRBJ1-2; clone_size: NA; v_call: TRBV19; cdr3_nt: TGTGCCAGTAGTATATCCAGACAGGGCCCGAGGAGCTATGGCTACACCTTC; cdr3_aa: CASSISRQGPRSYGYTF
d_call: NA; j_call: TRBJ1-2; clone_size: NA; v_call: TRBV4-3; cdr3_nt: TGCGCCAGCAGCCAAGACATCGGGGGTTCTAGCTATGGCTACACCTTC; cdr3_aa: CASSQDIGGSSYGYTF
d_call: NA; j_call: TRBJ2-7; clone_size: once; v_call: TRBV4-3; cdr3_nt: TGCGCCAGCAGCCAAGATAATCGGGCAGGCCAATCCTACGAGCAGTACTTC; cdr3_aa: CASSQDNRAGQSYEQYF
d_call: NA; j_call: TRBJ1-4; clone_size: NA; v_call: TRBV7-9; cdr3_nt: TGTGCCAGCAGCTTAGCGGGTTATGAAAAACTGTTTTTT; cdr3_aa: CASSLAGYEKLFF
d_call: NA; j_call: TRBJ1-3; clone_size: NA; v_call: TRBV29-1; cdr3_nt: TGCAGCGTTGACTGGCTGGGCACCATATATTTT; cdr3_aa: CSVDWLGTIYF
d_call: TRBD1; j_call: TRBJ2-7; clone_size: NA; v_call: TRBV7-2; cdr3_nt: TGTGCCAGCAGCCGCGAGGACAGGAAGCAGTACTTC; cdr3_aa: CASSREDRKQYF
d_call: NA; j_call: TRBJ1-1; clone_size: NA; v_call: TRBV6-5; cdr3_nt: TGTGCCACCCAAGGGGGGGGGCCAGACGCTGAAGCTTTCTTT; cdr3_aa: CATQGGGPDAEAFF
d_call: NA; j_call: TRBJ2-7; clone_size: once; v_call: TRBV6-6; cdr3_nt: TGTGCCAGCAGTTACGGCCAGGGGGGCAACGAGCAGTACTTC; cdr3_aa: CASSYGQGGNEQYF
d_call: NA; j_call: TRBJ2-7; clone_size: NA; v_call: TRBV30; cdr3_nt: TGTGCCTGGAGTGCGACCGCAGGGTACCACGAGCAGTACTTC; cdr3_aa: CAWSATAGYHEQYF
d_call: TRBD1; j_call: TRBJ2-2; clone_size: NA; v_call: TRBV6-1; cdr3_nt: TGTGCCAGCAGGCAGGACCAGGGGGCCGGGGAGCTGTTTTTT; cdr3_aa: CASRQDQGAGELFF
d_call: NA; j_call: TRBJ1-2; clone_size: NA; v_call: TRBV7-7; cdr3_nt: TGTGCTAGCAGCAGAAGATGGGAACCTAACGGGAAGGACTATGGCTACACCTTC; cdr3_aa: CASSRRWEPNGKDYGYTF
d_call: TRBD2; j_call: TRBJ2-2; clone_size: NA; v_call: TRBV5-1; cdr3_nt: TGCGCCAGCAGCTTGACCCCTCTAGCGGGACCCCGGAATGTCGCCGGGGAGCTGTTTTTT; cdr3_aa: CASSLTPLAGPRNVAGELFF
d_call: NA; j_call: TRBJ2-5; clone_size: NA; v_call: TRBV4-2; cdr3_nt: TGTGCCAGCAGCCAAGAGCGGGCGAACGGGCTCTTGGTGACCCAGTACTTC; cdr3_aa: CASSQERANGLLVTQYF
d_call: NA; j_call: TRBJ2-2; clone_size: NA; v_call: TRBV7-9; cdr3_nt: TGTGCCAGCAGCTTAGCGAAGACTTCCTCCACCGGGGAGCTGTTTTTT; cdr3_aa: CASSLAKTSSTGELFF
d_call: TRBD1; j_call: TRBJ1-6; clone_size: NA; v_call: TRBV4-1; cdr3_nt: TGCGCCAGCAGAGGGACAGGCAATTCACCCCTCCACTTT; cdr3_aa: CASRGTGNSPLHF
d_call: NA; j_call: TRBJ2-3; clone_size: NA; v_call: TRBV10-3; cdr3_nt: TGTGCCATCAGTGGGCCGAGGGGTCCTAGCACAGATACGCAGTATTTT; cdr3_aa: CAISGPRGPSTDTQYF